This TCR beta chain appears in the sequencing data of a study of T cells in localized non-small cell lung cancer. Profiling relied on immunoSEQ multiplex PCR, and the TCRdb table lists in-frame clones only, not all of them. The sample has 35,000 to 40,000 clones; 88% are singletons. Trimming removed 1 base at V and 0 bases at J, with 8 bases between. In germline, CDR1 is SGHDT, CDR2 YYEEEE. The CDR3 spans 15 residues. This receptor was obtained from a woman aged 35 to 70 with stage I lung adenocarcinoma. The J gene is TRBJ1-3, the V gene TRBV5-6, with D uncertain. The sample here was peripheral blood, taken before any cancer treatment. The CDR3 DNA follows: TGTGCCAGCAGCTTGACACGCCGCTCTGGAAACACCATATATTTT. Protein: CASSLTRRSGNTIYF.